The clone carrying this T cell receptor beta chain was recorded once. Its matching antigen is unknown. V was cut by 1 base and J by 4 bases, with 16 bases left in between. The germline V gene encodes CDR1 MGHRA and CDR2 YSYEKL. The CDR3 runs to 16 residues. This sample was included in a study of T cell responses to AZD1222 COVID-19 vaccine. The overall study: Samples with a second dose at about 4 or about 12 weeks were pooled together. Study results and caveats: Seropositive AZD1222 recipients at baseline numbered only six or seven. Repertoires in all cases were sampled only once the peak T cell response had passed. Spike-specific TCR depth and breadth grew after two AZD1222 doses.

This table comes from immunoSEQ multiplex PCR, and its TCRdb copy is limited to in-frame clones, with some not included. The sample carries over 110,000 clones, 90% to 95% recorded once. This TCR derives from an adult in good health. The V gene is TRBV4-1, the J gene TRBJ2-5; D gene ambiguous. The sample consisted of peripheral blood, taken on day 0 of AZD1222 vaccination. The CDR3 DNA reads as TGCGCCAGCAGCCAAGGCCCCGAATTGCGGTTAGAGACCCAGTACTTC. It is translated as CASSQGPELRLETQYF.